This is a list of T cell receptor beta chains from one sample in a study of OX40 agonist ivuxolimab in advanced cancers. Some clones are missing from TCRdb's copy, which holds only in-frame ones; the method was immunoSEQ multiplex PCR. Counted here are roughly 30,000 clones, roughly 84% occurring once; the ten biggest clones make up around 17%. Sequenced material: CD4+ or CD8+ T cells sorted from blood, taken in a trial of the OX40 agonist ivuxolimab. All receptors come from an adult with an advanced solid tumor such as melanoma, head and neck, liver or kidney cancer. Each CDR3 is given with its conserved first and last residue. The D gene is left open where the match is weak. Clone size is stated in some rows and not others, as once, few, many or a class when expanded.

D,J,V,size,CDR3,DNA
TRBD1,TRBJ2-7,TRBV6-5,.,CASSGTGGEQYF,TGTGCCAGCAGTGGGACAGGTGGCGAGCAGTACTTC
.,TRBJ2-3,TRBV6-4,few,CASSDSNPTDTQYF,TGTGCCAGCAGTGACTCGAATCCCACAGATACGCAGTATTTT
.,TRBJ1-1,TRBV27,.,CASSLSRNTEAFF,TGTGCCAGCAGTTTATCGCGGAACACTGAAGCTTTCTTT
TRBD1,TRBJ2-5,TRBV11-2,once,CASSLEGGSYEETQYF,TGTGCCAGCAGCTTAGAAGGGGGCAGTTATGAAGAGACCCAGTACTTC
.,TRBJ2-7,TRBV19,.,CASTIGRGAYEQYF,TGTGCCAGTACCATAGGTCGGGGTGCCTACGAGCAGTACTTC
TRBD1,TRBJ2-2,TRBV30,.,CAWSPGTVDTGELFF,TGTGCCTGGAGTCCCGGGACAGTTGACACCGGGGAGCTGTTTTTT
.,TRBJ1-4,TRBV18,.,CASSREGEKLFF,TGTGCCAGCTCACGAGAAGGGGAAAAACTGTTTTTT
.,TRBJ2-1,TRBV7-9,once,CASSLVAGDNEQFF,TGTGCCAGCAGCTTAGTGGCTGGAGACAATGAGCAGTTCTTC
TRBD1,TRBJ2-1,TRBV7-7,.,CASSLGTGFPNEQFF,TGTGCCAGCAGCTTAGGGACAGGCTTTCCCAATGAGCAGTTCTTC
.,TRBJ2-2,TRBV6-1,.,CASSPPGQNTGELFF,TGTGCCAGCAGTCCACCGGGACAAAACACCGGGGAGCTGTTTTTT
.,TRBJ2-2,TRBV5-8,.,CASSLEGSNTGELFF,TGTGCCAGCAGCTTAGAGGGATCGAACACCGGGGAGCTGTTTTTT
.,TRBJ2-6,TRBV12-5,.,CASGKISGANVLTF,TGTGCTAGTGGAAAGATCTCTGGGGCCAACGTCCTGACTTTC
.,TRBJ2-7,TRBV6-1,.,CASSEGISGGRYEQYF,TGTGCCAGCAGTGAAGGGATTAGCGGAGGGCGTTACGAGCAGTACTTC
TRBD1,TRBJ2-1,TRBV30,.,CAWKSRDRKNSEQFF,TGTGCCTGGAAATCCCGGGACAGGAAAAACAGTGAGCAGTTCTTC
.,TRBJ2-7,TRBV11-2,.,CASSLAHGTYEQYF,TGTGCCAGCAGCTTAGCCCACGGAACCTACGAGCAGTACTTC
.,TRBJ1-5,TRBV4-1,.,CASSQLQGYSNQPQHF,TGCGCCAGCAGCCAGCTACAGGGTTATAGCAATCAGCCCCAGCATTTT
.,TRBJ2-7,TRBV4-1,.,CASSQEDISYEQYF,TGCGCCAGCAGCCAGGAAGACATCTCCTACGAGCAGTACTTC
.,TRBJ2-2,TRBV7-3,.,CASSLAPGELFF,TGTGCCAGCAGCCTCGCCCCCGGGGAGCTGTTTTTT
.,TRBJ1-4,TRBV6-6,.,CASSGQVF,TGTGCCAGCAGCGGACAAGTTTTT
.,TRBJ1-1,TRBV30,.,CAWSLGGNTEAFF,TGTGCCTGGTCCCTGGGGGGGAACACTGAAGCTTTCTTT
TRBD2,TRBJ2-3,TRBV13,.,CASSPHRGGRADTQYF,TGTGCCAGCAGCCCTCATCGGGGGGGCCGCGCAGATACGCAGTATTTT
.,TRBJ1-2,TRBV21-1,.,CASSKEGALGYGYTF,TGTGCCAGCAGCAAAGAGGGGGCCCTGGGCTATGGCTACACCTTC
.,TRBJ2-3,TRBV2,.,CASSEGSILTDTQYF,TGTGCCAGCAGTGAGGGTAGCATCTTAACAGATACGCAGTATTTT
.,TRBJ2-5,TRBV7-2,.,CASSAYLSLGTQETQYF,TGTGCCAGCAGCGCCTACCTCAGCCTAGGAACTCAAGAGACCCAGTACTTC
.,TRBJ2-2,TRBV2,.,CASSEVGPTGELFF,TGTGCCAGCAGTGAAGTTGGCCCTACCGGGGAGCTGTTTTTT
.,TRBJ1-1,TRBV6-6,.,CASSPLNTEAFF,TGTGCCAGCAGCCCCTTAAACACTGAAGCTTTCTTT
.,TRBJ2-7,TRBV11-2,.,CASSPDNSYEQYF,TGTGCCAGCAGCCCGGACAACTCCTACGAGCAGTACTTC
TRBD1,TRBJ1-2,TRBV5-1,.,CASSLVRTGEPYGYTF,TGCGCCAGCAGCTTGGTAAGGACAGGGGAACCATATGGCTACACCTTC
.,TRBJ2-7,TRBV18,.,CASSPPKGSPYEQYF,TGTGCCAGCTCACCACCGAAGGGATCCCCCTACGAGCAGTACTTC
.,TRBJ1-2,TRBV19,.,CASAPGASYGYTF,TGTGCCAGTGCGCCAGGGGCCTCCTATGGCTACACCTTC
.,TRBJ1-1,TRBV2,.,CASSERGYTEAFF,TGTGCCAGCAGTGAACGCGGGTACACTGAAGCTTTCTTT
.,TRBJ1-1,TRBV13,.,CASSWGQNTEAFF,TGTGCCAGCAGCTGGGGACAGAACACTGAAGCTTTCTTT
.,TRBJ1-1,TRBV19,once,CASSITGLLNTEAFF,TGTGCCAGTAGTATAACAGGCCTATTGAACACTGAAGCTTTCTTT
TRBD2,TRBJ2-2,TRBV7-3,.,CASSLASGSETGELFF,TGTGCCAGCAGCTTAGCTAGCGGGAGTGAGACCGGGGAGCTGTTTTTT
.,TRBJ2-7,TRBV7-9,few,CASSWVGDEQYF,TGTGCCAGCAGCTGGGTAGGGGACGAGCAGTACTTC
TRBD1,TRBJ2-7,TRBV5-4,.,CASSFRTGGINEQYF,TGTGCCAGCAGCTTCAGGACAGGGGGCATCAACGAGCAGTACTTC
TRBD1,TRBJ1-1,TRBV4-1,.,CASSRGTVNTEAFF,TGCGCCAGCAGCCGTGGGACAGTGAACACTGAAGCTTTCTTT
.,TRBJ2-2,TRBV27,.,CASSLSITPGGELFF,TGTGCCAGCAGTTTATCGATTACCCCAGGCGGGGAGCTGTTTTTT
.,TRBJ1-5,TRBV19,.,CASSIDGGSNQPQHF,TGTGCCAGTAGTATAGACGGGGGTAGCAATCAGCCCCAGCATTTT
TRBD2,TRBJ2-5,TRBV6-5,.,CASSYSSGLGKTQYF,TGTGCCAGCAGTTACAGTAGCGGGCTAGGGAAGACCCAGTACTTC
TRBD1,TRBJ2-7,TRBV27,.,CASRGWGQGAREQYF,TGTGCCAGCCGTGGATGGGGACAGGGGGCGAGAGAGCAGTACTTC
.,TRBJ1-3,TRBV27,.,CASSLDGTTGNTIYF,TGTGCCAGCAGTTTGGACGGGACTACCGGAAACACCATATATTTT
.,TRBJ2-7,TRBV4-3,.,CASSQGVAESSYEQYF,TGCGCCAGCAGCCAGGGCGTCGCAGAGAGCTCCTACGAGCAGTACTTC
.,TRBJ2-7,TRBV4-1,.,CASSQAVSFYEQYF,TGCGCCAGCAGCCAAGCTGTCTCCTTCTACGAGCAGTACTTC
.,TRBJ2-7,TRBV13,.,CASSNRVSAYEQYF,TGTGCCAGCAGCAACAGGGTATCCGCCTACGAGCAGTACTTC
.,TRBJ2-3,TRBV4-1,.,CASSQGSGTDTQYF,TGCGCCAGCAGCCAAGGTAGCGGCACAGATACGCAGTATTTT
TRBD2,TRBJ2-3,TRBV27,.,CASSPGLAVTDTQYF,TGTGCCAGCAGTCCCGGACTAGCCGTGACAGATACGCAGTATTTT
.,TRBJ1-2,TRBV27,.,CASSPRNNYGYTF,TGTGCCAGCAGTCCCCGCAACAACTATGGCTACACCTTC
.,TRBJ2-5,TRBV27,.,CASSGRGFQYF,TGTGCCAGCAGTGGCAGGGGATTCCAGTACTTC
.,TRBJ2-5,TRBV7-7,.,CASSYLGGETQYF,TGTGCCAGCAGCTATCTGGGTGGCGAGACCCAGTACTTC
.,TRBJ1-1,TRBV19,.,CASSLQGSNTEAFF,TGTGCCAGTAGCCTACAGGGCTCGAACACTGAAGCTTTCTTT
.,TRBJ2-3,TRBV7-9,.,CASSLVQASTDTQYF,TGTGCCAGCAGCTTAGTTCAGGCGAGCACAGATACGCAGTATTTT
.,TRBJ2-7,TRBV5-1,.,CASSLDNHYEQYF,TGCGCCAGCAGCTTGGACAACCACTACGAGCAGTACTTC
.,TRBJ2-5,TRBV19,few,CASSPSTGSHETQYF,TGTGCCAGTAGTCCCTCTACAGGGTCTCACGAGACCCAGTACTTC
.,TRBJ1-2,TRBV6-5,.,CASSYNRQYGYTF,TGTGCCAGCAGTTACAATAGGCAGTATGGCTACACCTTC
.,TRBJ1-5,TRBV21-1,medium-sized,CASSGPGHQPQHF,TGTGCCAGCAGCGGGCCCGGGCATCAGCCCCAGCATTTT
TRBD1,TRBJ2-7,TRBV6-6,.,CASSKDRDEQYF,TGTGCCAGCAGCAAGGACAGGGACGAGCAGTACTTC
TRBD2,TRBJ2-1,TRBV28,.,CASRLGLAGGPYNEQFF,TGTGCCAGCAGACTCGGACTAGCGGGGGGGCCTTACAATGAGCAGTTCTTC
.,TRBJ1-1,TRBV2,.,CASSEAVRGNTEAFF,TGTGCCAGCAGTGAAGCGGTCAGGGGAAATACTGAAGCTTTCTTT
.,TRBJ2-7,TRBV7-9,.,CASSPWGYEQYF,TGTGCCAGCAGCCCATGGGGCTACGAGCAGTACTTC